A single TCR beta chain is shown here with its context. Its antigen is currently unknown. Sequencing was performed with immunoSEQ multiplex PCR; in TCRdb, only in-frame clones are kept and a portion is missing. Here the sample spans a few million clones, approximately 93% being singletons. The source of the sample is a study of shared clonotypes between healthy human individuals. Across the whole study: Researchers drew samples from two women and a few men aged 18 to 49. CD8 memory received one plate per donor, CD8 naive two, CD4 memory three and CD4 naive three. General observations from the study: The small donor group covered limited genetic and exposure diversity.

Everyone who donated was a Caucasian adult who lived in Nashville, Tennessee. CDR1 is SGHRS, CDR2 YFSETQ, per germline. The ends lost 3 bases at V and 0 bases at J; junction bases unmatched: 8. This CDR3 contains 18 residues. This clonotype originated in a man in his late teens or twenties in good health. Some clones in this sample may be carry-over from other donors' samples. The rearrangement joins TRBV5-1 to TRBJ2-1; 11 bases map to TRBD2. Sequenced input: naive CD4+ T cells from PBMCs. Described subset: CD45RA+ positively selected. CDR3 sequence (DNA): TGCGCCAGCAGCTCGACTAGCGGGATCGAGAGCTCCTACAATGAGCAGTTCTTC. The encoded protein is CASSSTSGIESSYNEQFF.